The rows below give T cell receptor beta chains drawn from one sample of a study of CD8+CD57+ T cells in acquired aplastic anemia. Each CDR3 protein gets one entry after TCRdb re-called the reads with MiXCR. The table includes around 500,000 distinct CDR3 sequences, roughly a third detected once. Material: sorted CD4+, CD8+, or CD8+CD57+ T cells (not recorded which) from PBMCs. The receptors come from a human donor with aplastic anemia. The CDR3 runs from the conserved cysteine through the conserved F or W. The D gene is left open where the match is weak. Not all rows give a size; the values are once, few, many and, for expanded clones, a class.

>TRBV7-2|TRBJ2-7|few|-
TGTGCCAGCAGCCTCACTTTCTCTTTCTCCTACGAGCAGTACTTC
CASSLTFSFSYEQYF
>TRBV29-1|TRBJ2-7|-|-
TGCAGCGTAGCGGCCGGGTCCCACGACGAGCAGTACTTC
CSVAAGSHDEQYF
>TRBV19|TRBJ2-7|-|-
TGTGCCAGTAGGACTTCCAGCTCAAGTTGCGAGCAGTACTTC
CASRTSSSSCEQYF
>TRBV19|TRBJ2-7|few|-
TGTGCCAGTAGTGGACGGGACGGTCGCGAGCAGTACTTC
CASSGRDGREQYF
>TRBV9|TRBJ1-2|many|-
TGTGCTAGCGGCACGGTTTATGGCTACACCTTC
CASGTVYGYTF
>TRBV2|TRBJ2-2|many|TRBD2
TGTGCCAGCAGGGCCCGGACTAGCGGCGGCTCGGGGGAGCTGTTTTTT
CASRARTSGGSGELFF
>TRBV5-6|TRBJ2-7|-|TRBD2
TGTGCCAGCAGCTTGGCTCCTAGCGGGGTCCCCTACGAGCAGTACTTC
CASSLAPSGVPYEQYF
>TRBV29-1|TRBJ2-5|many|-
TGCAGCGCAGAAGGGATCCTGGGCCAAGAGACCCAGTACTTC
CSAEGILGQETQYF
>TRBV29-1|TRBJ2-7|many|-
TGCAGCGTTAAAACAGCCTCCTACGAGCAGTACTTC
CSVKTASYEQYF
>TRBV24-1|TRBJ2-1|many|-
TGTGCCACCAGTGACCTCCGGGGCTACAATGAGCAGTTCTTC
CATSDLRGYNEQFF
>TRBV3-1|TRBJ2-1|-|TRBD2
TGTGCCAGCAGCCCCCGGACTAGCGGATCAGGGGGTGAGCAGTTCTTC
CASSPRTSGSGGEQFF
>TRBV2|TRBJ1-1|few|-
TGTGCCAGCAGTTACTCTTCGACGGGGCCTTTCTTT
CASSYSSTGPFF
>TRBV2|TRBJ1-6|many|-
TGTGCCAGCACGAGCGTGGGGACTTCACCCCTCCACTTT
CASTSVGTSPLHF
>TRBV6-4|TRBJ2-3|few|-
TGTGCCAGCCCCTCGCCTCCTGCAGATACGCAGTATTTT
CASPSPPADTQYF
>TRBV7-8|TRBJ2-2|few|-
TGTGCCAGCAGCTTAAGGGGAGATACCACCGGGGAGCTGTTTTTT
CASSLRGDTTGELFF
>TRBV6-1|TRBJ2-3|-|TRBD1
TGTGCCAGCAGACATAACAGGGGGCAGGCAGATACGCAGTATTTT
CASRHNRGQADTQYF
>TRBV4-2|TRBJ2-7|few|TRBD2
TGTGCCAGCAGCCCGGGACTAGCGGGTGGTGGTGAGCAGTACTTC
CASSPGLAGGGEQYF
>TRBV4-3|TRBJ1-6|once|TRBD1
TGCGCCAGCAGCCCGACACAGGGGACGGCTTCACCCCTCCACTTT
CASSPTQGTASPLHF
>TRBV2|TRBJ1-6|few|-
TGTGCCAGCAGTTTCACCGGGAATAATTCACCCCTCCACTTT
CASSFTGNNSPLHF
>TRBV5-1|TRBJ2-3|few|TRBD2
TGCGCCAGCAGCTTGGGTCCTAGCGGGGGCACAGATACGCAGTATTTT
CASSLGPSGGTDTQYF
>TRBV19|TRBJ1-5|few|-
TGTGCTGCGGGGGTGGTGAGACAGCCCCAGCATTTT
CAAGVVRQPQHF
>TRBV11-2|TRBJ1-2|many|-
TGTGCCAGCAGCTTAGAGTTGGGGTACTATGGCTACACCTTC
CASSLELGYYGYTF
>TRBV5-1|TRBJ2-7|many|TRBD1
TGCGCCAGCAGCCAACAGGGGTTTTACGAGCAGTACTTC
CASSQQGFYEQYF
>TRBV5-1|TRBJ1-1|many|TRBD1
TGCGCCAGCAGCTATCAGGGGGGTTCCACTGAAGCTTTCTTT
CASSYQGGSTEAFF
>TRBV6-4|TRBJ2-1|-|TRBD2
TGTGCCAGCAGACTAGCGGGAGACCGTAATGAGCAGTTCTTC
CASRLAGDRNEQFF
>TRBV29-1|TRBJ2-1|once|TRBD2
TGCAGCCCTCTGCTAGCGGGAGAGTGGAGTTCCTACAATGAGCAGTTCTTC
CSPLLAGEWSSYNEQFF
>TRBV5-1|TRBJ2-5|-|TRBD2
TGCGCCAGCAGCTTAGCGGGGGCCCAAGAGACCCAGTACTTC
CASSLAGAQETQYF
>TRBV7-8|TRBJ2-2|few|TRBD2
TGTGCCAGCAGGAGTGGACTAGCGGGAAACACCGGGGAGCTGTTTTTT
CASRSGLAGNTGELFF
>TRBV20-1|TRBJ2-1|-|-
TGCAGTGCTAGAGATTTCCCATTCAATGAGCAGTTCTTC
CSARDFPFNEQFF
>TRBV15|TRBJ2-7|-|-
TGTGCCAGCAGCGCCCAGGGACCGACCTACGAGCAGTACTTC
CASSAQGPTYEQYF
>TRBV7-9|TRBJ2-5|-|-
TGTGCCAGCAGCTTGTTCGGTGGGGAGACCCAGTACTTC
CASSLFGGETQYF
>TRBV24-1|TRBJ2-6|-|-
TGTGCCACCAGTTCTTCCAGGGATATATTACGTGGGGCCAACGTCCTGACTTTC
CATSSSRDILRGANVLTF
>TRBV4-1|TRBJ1-6|few|TRBD1
TGCGCCAGCAGCCAAGATCTAAGGGGGCTTTCACCCCTCCACTTT
CASSQDLRGLSPLHF
>TRBV25-1|TRBJ1-6|-|-
TGTGCCAGCAGCCAAGAGGTGGTCAGGAACTCACCCCTCCACTTT
CASSQEVVRNSPLHF
>TRBV24-1|TRBJ2-3|many|-
TGTGCCACCTCGGAAACAGGGGAGGCCACAGATACGCAGTATTTT
CATSETGEATDTQYF
>TRBV10-1|TRBJ1-5|many|-
TGCGCCAGCAGTGAGAATGATCAGCCCCAGCATTTT
CASSENDQPQHF
>TRBV11-1|TRBJ1-1|few|TRBD1
TGTGCCAGCAGCCCCTTTAGGAGTGGACAGGGGAGGAACACTGAAGCTTTCTTT
CASSPFRSGQGRNTEAFF
>TRBV12-3/TRBV12-4|TRBJ1-5|many|TRBD1
TGTGCCAGCAGTTTTCGACAGGGCTATCAGCCCCAGCATTTT
CASSFRQGYQPQHF
>TRBV30|TRBJ1-2|-|-
TGTGCCTGGAGCGCGACAGGCTATGGCTACACCTTC
CAWSATGYGYTF
>TRBV19|TRBJ1-5|many|TRBD1
TGTGCCACCACAATGAGGACAGGGGGCCAGCCCCAGCATTTT
CATTMRTGGQPQHF
>TRBV10-2|TRBJ2-6|-|TRBD1
TGTGCCAGCAGTTATTTGGGACAGAGCTCTGGGGCCAACGTCCTGACTTTC
CASSYLGQSSGANVLTF
>TRBV29-1|TRBJ1-2|-|TRBD1
TGCAGCGAGAGGACAGGGGACAGATACTATGGCTACACCTTC
CSERTGDRYYGYTF
>TRBV20-1|TRBJ2-7|-|TRBD2
TGCAGTGCTAGGACTAGCGGGGGGGCCTACGAACAGTGCTTC
CSARTSGGAYEQCF
>TRBV24-1|TRBJ1-4|many|TRBD1
TGTGCCACCAGTGACCCTACCGACAGGGGTGGGGATGAAAAACTGTTTTTT
CATSDPTDRGGDEKLFF
>TRBV2|TRBJ2-7|many|-
TGTGCCAGCAGTACAGACACCCCGGGAGACGAGCAGTACTTC
CASSTDTPGDEQYF
>TRBV20-1|TRBJ1-2|-|-
TGCAGTGCTAGAGTCTCGACGGGCTACACCTTC
CSARVSTGYTF
>TRBV5-4|TRBJ2-7|few|-
TGTGCCAGTAGCTCCCGATCCAACTCCTACGGGCAGTACTTC
CASSSRSNSYGQYF
>TRBV25-1|TRBJ2-7|few|TRBD1
TGTGCCAGCAGTTCCGTACCACAGGGGCCTTCCTACGAGCAGTACTTC
CASSSVPQGPSYEQYF
>TRBV9|TRBJ2-4|-|-
TGTGCCAGCAGCGTGGGCAGTGCAGCCAAAAACATTCAGTACTTC
CASSVGSAAKNIQYF
>TRBV24-1|TRBJ1-1|-|TRBD1
TGTGCCACCAGTGTAGGGGGCATGAACACTGAAGCTTTCTTT
CATSVGGMNTEAFF
>TRBV7-2|TRBJ2-2|few|-
TGTGCCAGCAGCACAACAACGGCTACCACCGGGGAGCTGTTTTTT
CASSTTTATTGELFF
>TRBV6-1|TRBJ2-2|-|-
TGTGCCAGCAGGGTGGCCGGGGAGCTGTTTTTT
CASRVAGELFF
>TRBV4-1|TRBJ2-6|few|-
TGCGCCAGCAGCCACCCCCTTTCGGGTCCGACCTCTGGGGCCAACGTCCTGACTTTC
CASSHPLSGPTSGANVLTF